This TCR beta chain derives from a study of vaccination and CD4 T cells after COVID-19. Scientists ran DNA taken from cultured CD4+ T cells through the Oncomine TCR Beta short-read assay for sequencing. From the PCR reads, TCRdb called clonotypes with MiXCR, one entry per CDR3 protein. The sample shows around 9,000 distinct CDR3 sequences, 30% to 40% of them seen only once. The germline V gene has CDR1 LNHDA and CDR2 SQIVND (reference sequence). This CDR3 is built from 13 residues. After removal of 8 bases from V and 9 bases from J, the junction contained 7 bases not matched to a gene. The treatment is: roughly 10-day PBMC culture with coronavirus spike peptide pools or control peptides (ViraFEST assay). Unexposed donor CD4+ T cells predated the COVID-19 pandemic, collected 2011-2018. Before TCRs were sequenced, ViraFEST expanded antigen-specific T cells with peptide pools. This clonotype turned up a few times. Its target is not known.

This clonotype originated in a human donor in good health. The V call is TRBV19, the J call TRBJ1-5, with 10 bases fitting TRBD1. What was sequenced was CD4+ T cells from blood, cultured in vitro. Here the CDR3 reads CASRDRGQWPQHF. CDR3 bases: TGTGCCAGTCGTGACAGGGGGCAGTGGCCCCAGCATTTT.